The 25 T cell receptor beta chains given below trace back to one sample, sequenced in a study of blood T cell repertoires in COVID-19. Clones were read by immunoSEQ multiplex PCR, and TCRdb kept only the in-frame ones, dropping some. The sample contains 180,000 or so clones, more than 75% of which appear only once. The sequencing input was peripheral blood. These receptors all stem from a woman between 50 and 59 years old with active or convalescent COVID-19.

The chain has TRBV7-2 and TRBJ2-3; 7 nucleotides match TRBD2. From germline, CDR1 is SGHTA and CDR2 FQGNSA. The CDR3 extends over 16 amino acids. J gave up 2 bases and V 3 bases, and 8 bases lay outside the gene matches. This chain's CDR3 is CASSLGGRADTDTQYF. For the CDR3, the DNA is TGTGCCAGCAGCTTGGGGGGGAGGGCCGACACAGATACGCAGTATTTT.

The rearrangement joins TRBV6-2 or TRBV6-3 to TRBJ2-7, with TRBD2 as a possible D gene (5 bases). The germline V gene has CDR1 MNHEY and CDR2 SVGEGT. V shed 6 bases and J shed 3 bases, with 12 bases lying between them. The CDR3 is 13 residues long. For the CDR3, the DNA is TGTGCCAGCAGCTCAAGGGAGCTCTACGAGCAGTACTTC. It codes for CASSSRELYEQYF.

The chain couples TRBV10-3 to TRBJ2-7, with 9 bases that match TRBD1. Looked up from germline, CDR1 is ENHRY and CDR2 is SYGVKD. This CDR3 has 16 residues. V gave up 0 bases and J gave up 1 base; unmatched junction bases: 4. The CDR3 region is CAISESGTGRSYEQYF. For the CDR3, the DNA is TGTGCCATCAGTGAGTCGGGGACAGGGAGATCCTACGAGCAGTACTTC.

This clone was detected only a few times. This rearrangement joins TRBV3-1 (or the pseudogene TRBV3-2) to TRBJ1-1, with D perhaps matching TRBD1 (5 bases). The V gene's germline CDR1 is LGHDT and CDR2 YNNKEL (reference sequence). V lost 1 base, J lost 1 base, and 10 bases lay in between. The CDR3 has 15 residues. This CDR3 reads CASSQALGGNTEAFF. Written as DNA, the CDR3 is TGTGCCAGCAGCCAAGCCCTGGGGGGGAACACTGAAGCTTTCTTT.

The CDR3 coding sequence is TGTGCCAGCACCCAACTCAGGAACTCTGGAAACACCATATATTTT. It is translated as CASTQLRNSGNTIYF. J is TRBJ1-3 and V is TRBV2; D is unclear. V lost 7 bases, J lost 0 bases, and 13 bases lay in between. The CDR3 runs 15 residues. Germline loops: CDR1 SNHLY, CDR2 FYNNEI.

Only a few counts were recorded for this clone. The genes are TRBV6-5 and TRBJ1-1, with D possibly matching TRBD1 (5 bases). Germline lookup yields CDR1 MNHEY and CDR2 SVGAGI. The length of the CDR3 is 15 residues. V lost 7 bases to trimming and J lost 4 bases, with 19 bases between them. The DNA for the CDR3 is TGTGCCAGCAAAGAAAATGCAGGGCTTACCACTGAAGCTTTCTTT. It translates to CASKENAGLTTEAFF.

The DNA for the CDR3 is TGTGCCAGCAGTCACCGACAGGGGGCAGCGGGCGTCCCCGGACTGTTTTTT. The encoded protein is CASSHRQGAAGVPGLFF. This chain links TRBV27 with TRBJ1-4, with 10 nucleotides matching TRBD1. The CDR3 consists of 17 residues. J was trimmed by 13 bases and V by 5 bases; bases with no gene match: 19. Germline V gene sequence: CDR1 MNHEY, CDR2 SMNVEV (reference sequence).

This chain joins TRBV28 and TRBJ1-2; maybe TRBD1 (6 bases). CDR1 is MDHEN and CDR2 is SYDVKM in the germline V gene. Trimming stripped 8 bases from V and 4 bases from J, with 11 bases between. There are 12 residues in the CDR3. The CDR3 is CASQGNSYGYTF. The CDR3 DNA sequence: TGTGCCAGCCAGGGGAATAGCTATGGCTACACCTTC.

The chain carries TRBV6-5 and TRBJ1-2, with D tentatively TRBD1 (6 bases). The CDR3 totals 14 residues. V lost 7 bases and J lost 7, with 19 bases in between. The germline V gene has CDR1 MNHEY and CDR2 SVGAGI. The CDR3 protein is CASTNGIQGSGYTF. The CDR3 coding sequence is TGTGCCAGCACCAACGGGATACAGGGTTCTGGCTACACCTTC.

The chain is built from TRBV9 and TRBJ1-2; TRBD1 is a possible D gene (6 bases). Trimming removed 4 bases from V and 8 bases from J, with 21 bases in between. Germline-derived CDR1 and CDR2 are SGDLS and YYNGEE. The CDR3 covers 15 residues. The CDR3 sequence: CASSKTGSNVGGYTF. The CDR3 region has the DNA TGTGCCAGCAGCAAGACAGGCTCAAACGTCGGGGGCTACACCTTC.

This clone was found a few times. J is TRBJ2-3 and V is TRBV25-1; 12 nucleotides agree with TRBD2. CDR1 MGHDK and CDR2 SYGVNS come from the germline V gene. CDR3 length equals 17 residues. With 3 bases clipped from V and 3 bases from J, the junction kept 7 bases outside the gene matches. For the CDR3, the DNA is TGTGCCAGCAGTGATCCTTTGACTAGCGGGAGAACAGATACGCAGTATTTT. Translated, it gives CASSDPLTSGRTDTQYF.

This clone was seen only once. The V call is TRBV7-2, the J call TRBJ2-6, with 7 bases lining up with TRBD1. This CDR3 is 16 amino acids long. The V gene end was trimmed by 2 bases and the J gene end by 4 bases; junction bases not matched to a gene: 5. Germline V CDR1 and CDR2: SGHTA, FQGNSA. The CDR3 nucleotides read TGTGCCAGCAGCTTAACGACAGGGAAAGGGGCCAACGTCCTGACTTTC. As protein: CASSLTTGKGANVLTF.

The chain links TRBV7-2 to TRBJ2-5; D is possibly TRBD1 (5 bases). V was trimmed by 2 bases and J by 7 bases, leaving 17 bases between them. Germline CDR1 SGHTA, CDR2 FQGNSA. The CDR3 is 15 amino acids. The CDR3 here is CASSLRGSPQGTQYF. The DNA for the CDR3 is TGTGCCAGCAGCTTAAGGGGCAGCCCCCAGGGGACCCAGTACTTC. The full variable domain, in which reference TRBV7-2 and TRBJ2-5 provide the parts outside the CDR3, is GAGVSQSPSNKVTEKGKDVELRCDPISGHTALYWYRQSLGQGLEFLIYFQGNSAPDKSGLPSDRFSAERTGGSVSTLTIQRTQQEDSAVYLCASSLRGSPQGTQYFGPGTRLLVL.

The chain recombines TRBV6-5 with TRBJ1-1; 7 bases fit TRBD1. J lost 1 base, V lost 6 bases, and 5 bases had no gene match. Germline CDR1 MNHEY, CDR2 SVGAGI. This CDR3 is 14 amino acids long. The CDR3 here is CASSRTGQNTEAFF. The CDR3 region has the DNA TGTGCCAGCAGCCGGACAGGTCAGAACACTGAAGCTTTCTTT.

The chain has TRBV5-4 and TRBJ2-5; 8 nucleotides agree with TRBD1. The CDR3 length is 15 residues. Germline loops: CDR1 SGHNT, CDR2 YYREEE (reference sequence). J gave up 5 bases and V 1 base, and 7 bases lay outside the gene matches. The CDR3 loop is CASSLYRGFDETQYF. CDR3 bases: TGTGCCAGCAGCTTGTACAGGGGGTTTGATGAGACCCAGTACTTC.

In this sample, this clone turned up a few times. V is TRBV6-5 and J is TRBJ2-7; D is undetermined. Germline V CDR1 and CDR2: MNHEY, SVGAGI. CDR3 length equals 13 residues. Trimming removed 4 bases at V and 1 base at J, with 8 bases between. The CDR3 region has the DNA TGTGCCAGCAGTTCTGAGCAATCCTACGAGCAGTACTTC. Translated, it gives CASSSEQSYEQYF.

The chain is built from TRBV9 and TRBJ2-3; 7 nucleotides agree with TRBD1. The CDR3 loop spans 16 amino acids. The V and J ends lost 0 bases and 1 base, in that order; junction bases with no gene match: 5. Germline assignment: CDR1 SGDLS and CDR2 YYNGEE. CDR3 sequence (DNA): TGTGCCAGCAGCGTAGGGACTGGACAGGGCACAGATACGCAGTATTTT. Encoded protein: CASSVGTGQGTDTQYF.

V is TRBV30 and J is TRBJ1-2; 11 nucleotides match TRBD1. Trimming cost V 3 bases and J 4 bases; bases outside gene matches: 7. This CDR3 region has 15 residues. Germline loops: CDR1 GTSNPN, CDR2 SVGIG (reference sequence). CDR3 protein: CAWRRTGGLSYGYTF. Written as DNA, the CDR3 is TGTGCCTGGAGACGGACAGGGGGCTTGAGCTATGGCTACACCTTC.

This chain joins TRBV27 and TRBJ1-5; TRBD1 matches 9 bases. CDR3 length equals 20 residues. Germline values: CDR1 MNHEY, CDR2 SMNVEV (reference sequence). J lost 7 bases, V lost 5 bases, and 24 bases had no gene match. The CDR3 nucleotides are TGTGCCAGCAGTCACCGGGTGGGGGACAGGGTTGGATTGAGGCACCAGCCCCAGCATTTT. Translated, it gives CASSHRVGDRVGLRHQPQHF.

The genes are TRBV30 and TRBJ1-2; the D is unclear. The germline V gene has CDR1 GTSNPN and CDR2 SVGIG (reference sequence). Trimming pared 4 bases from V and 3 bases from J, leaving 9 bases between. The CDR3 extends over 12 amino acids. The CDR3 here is CAWKREDYGYTF. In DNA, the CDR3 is TGTGCCTGGAAACGGGAGGACTATGGCTACACCTTC.

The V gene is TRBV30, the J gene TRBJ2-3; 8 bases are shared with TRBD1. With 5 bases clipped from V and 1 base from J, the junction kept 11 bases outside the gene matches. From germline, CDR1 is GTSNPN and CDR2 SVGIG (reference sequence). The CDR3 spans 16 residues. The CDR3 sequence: CAWDRGGGEGTDTQYF. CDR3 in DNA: TGTGCCTGGGACAGGGGAGGAGGGGAGGGCACAGATACGCAGTATTTT.

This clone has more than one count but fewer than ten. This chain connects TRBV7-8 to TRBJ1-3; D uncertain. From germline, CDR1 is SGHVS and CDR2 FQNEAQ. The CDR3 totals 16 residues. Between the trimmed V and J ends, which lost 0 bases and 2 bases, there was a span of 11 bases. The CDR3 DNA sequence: TGTGCCAGCAGCTTAGCCTCTCTCGCAGCTGGAAACACCATATATTTT. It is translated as CASSLASLAAGNTIYF.

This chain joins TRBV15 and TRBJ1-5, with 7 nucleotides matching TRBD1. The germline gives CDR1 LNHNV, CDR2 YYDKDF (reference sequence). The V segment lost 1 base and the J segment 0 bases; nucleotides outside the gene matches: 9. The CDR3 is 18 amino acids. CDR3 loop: CATSRARDSRNSNQPQHF. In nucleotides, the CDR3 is TGTGCCACCAGCAGAGCCCGGGACAGCCGAAATAGCAATCAGCCCCAGCATTTT.

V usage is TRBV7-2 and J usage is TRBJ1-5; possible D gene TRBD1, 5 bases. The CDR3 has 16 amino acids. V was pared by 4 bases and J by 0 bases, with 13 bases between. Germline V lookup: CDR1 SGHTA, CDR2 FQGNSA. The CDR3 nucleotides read TGTGCCAGCAGCTCCGAGGCAGGGAATAGCAATCAGCCCCAGCATTTT. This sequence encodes CASSSEAGNSNQPQHF.

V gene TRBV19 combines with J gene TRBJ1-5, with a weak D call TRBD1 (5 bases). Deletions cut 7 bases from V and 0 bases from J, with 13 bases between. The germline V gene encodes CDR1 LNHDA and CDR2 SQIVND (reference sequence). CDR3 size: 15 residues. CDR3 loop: CASIPRVNSNQPQHF. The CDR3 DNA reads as TGTGCCAGTATTCCCAGGGTAAATAGCAATCAGCCCCAGCATTTT.